This is a list of T cell receptor beta chains from one sample in a study of lymphopenia after photon versus proton radiotherapy. Sequencing was performed with immunoSEQ multiplex PCR; in TCRdb, only in-frame clones are kept and a portion is missing. This table has 60,000 to 75,000 clones, 75% to 90% appearing once. The material was peripheral blood, obtained from a patient treated with proton-based radiotherapy. Every receptor here comes from an elderly man with esophageal cancer. Each CDR3 is given with its conserved first and last residue. The D gene is left open where the match is weak. Rows give clone size only sometimes, using once, few, many, or a class for an expanded clone.

j_gene | v_gene | d_gene | abundance | CDR3nt | CDR3aa
TRBJ1-2 | TRBV7-9 | TRBD1 | NA | TGTGCCAGCAGCCACTGGAGGACAGGGACCCGAAGGGAGGGGGGCTACACCTTC | CASSHWRTGTRREGGYTF
TRBJ1-2 | TRBV10-3 | NA | few | TGTGCCATCGATGATCGGCAGGATGGCTACACCTTC | CAIDDRQDGYTF
TRBJ1-1 | TRBV29-1 | NA | NA | TGCAGCGGAGGGAACACTGAAGCTTTCTTT | CSGGNTEAFF
TRBJ1-1 | TRBV4-3 | NA | NA | TGCGCCAGCAGCCAAGAATGGGGGCGGTCCCTGGCTGAAGCTTTCTTT | CASSQEWGRSLAEAFF
TRBJ1-1 | TRBV29-1 | NA | few | TGCAGCGTCATTGATGTAGCGTCTGAAGCTTTCTTT | CSVIDVASEAFF
TRBJ2-1 | TRBV4-3 | NA | once | TGCGCCAGCAGCCAAGATGGAGCCGGGGGTGTCAATGAGCAGTTCTTC | CASSQDGAGGVNEQFF
TRBJ1-2 | TRBV11-2 | NA | NA | TGTGCCAGCAGCCTCAACCCCGGCGACGCAGGCTATGGCTACACCTTC | CASSLNPGDAGYGYTF
TRBJ2-3 | TRBV30 | NA | NA | TGTGCCTGGAGTGTACGGGCTGGGGCCGTGTCCCCATATTTT | CAWSVRAGAVSPYF
TRBJ2-5 | TRBV6-6 | TRBD2 | NA | TGTGCCAGCAGTTACTGGCGGGAGAGGGAGACCCAGTACTTC | CASSYWRERETQYF
TRBJ2-1 | TRBV9 | TRBD2 | NA | TGTGCCAGCAGCGTAGGGACTAGCGGGGGATACAATGAGCAGTTCTTC | CASSVGTSGGYNEQFF
TRBJ1-3 | TRBV9 | NA | NA | TGTGCCAGCAGCGTAGGCACGGCCCTTACTGGAAACACCATATATTTT | CASSVGTALTGNTIYF
TRBJ2-3 | TRBV5-1 | NA | few | TGCGCCAGCAGCTTGCGGGGCATAGGGACAGATACGCAGTATTTT | CASSLRGIGTDTQYF
TRBJ2-3 | TRBV6-5 | NA | NA | TGTGCCAGCAAACCCACAGGGACAGATACGCAGTATTTT | CASKPTGTDTQYF
TRBJ1-3 | TRBV18 | NA | few | TGTGCCAGCTCGCCGGTACAGGCGTCCTCTGGAAACACCATATATTTT | CASSPVQASSGNTIYF
TRBJ1-3 | TRBV18 | NA | NA | TGTGCCAGCTCACCTGAGGCAAACACCATATATTTT | CASSPEANTIYF
TRBJ1-5 | TRBV19 | TRBD1 | NA | TGTGCCACGACAGGGGTCAATCAGCCCCAGCATTTT | CATTGVNQPQHF
TRBJ2-1 | TRBV7-9 | TRBD2 | NA | TGTGCCAGCAGCACCGAGGGTAGCGGGGCCTTCAATGAGCAGTTCTTC | CASSTEGSGAFNEQFF
TRBJ2-3 | TRBV4-1 | NA | NA | TGCGCCAGCAGCCAACGGGACACGGCGAGTCCTACGCAGTATTTT | CASSQRDTASPTQYF
TRBJ2-2 | TRBV29-1 | NA | once | TGCAGCGGGTCTCAGGGAATGTCCGGGGAGCTGTTTTTT | CSGSQGMSGELFF
TRBJ2-3 | TRBV5-1 | NA | NA | TGCGCCAGCAGCTTCAGAGACTCGCAGTATTTT | CASSFRDSQYF
TRBJ1-1 | TRBV4-3 | NA | NA | TGCGCCAGCAGCCAAGATCGGGCAAGGACAGCGAACACTGAAGCTTTCTTT | CASSQDRARTANTEAFF
TRBJ2-1 | TRBV5-1 | TRBD2 | NA | TGCGCCAGCAGCTTATCTAGCGGGACTTACAATGAGCAGTTCTTC | CASSLSSGTYNEQFF
TRBJ2-3 | TRBV19 | NA | NA | TGTGCCACTCCACACACAGATACGCAGTATTTT | CATPHTDTQYF
TRBJ2-1 | TRBV7-9 | NA | NA | TGTGCCAGCAGCTTCCGGAGCTCCTACAATGAGCAGTTCTTC | CASSFRSSYNEQFF
TRBJ2-5 | TRBV10-2 | TRBD1 | once | TGCGCCAGCAGTGGCCTTACGGGACAGGTGAGGGAGACCCAGTACTTC | CASSGLTGQVRETQYF
TRBJ1-4 | TRBV18 | TRBD1 | NA | TGTGCCAGCTCACCACCGACAGGGGCCCCGCGGAGAAAACTGTTTTTT | CASSPPTGAPRRKLFF
TRBJ2-1 | TRBV2 | NA | NA | TGTGCCAGCAGTGAACTGACTAGTTCCGGTGAGCAGTTCTTC | CASSELTSSGEQFF
TRBJ2-7 | TRBV4-1 | NA | NA | TGCGCCAGCAGCCGTTACTGGACCGTAGCCTACGAGCAGTACTTC | CASSRYWTVAYEQYF
TRBJ2-7 | TRBV18 | TRBD1 | NA | TGTGCCAGCTCACTGGGGACAGCGACGTCCTACGAGCAGTACTTC | CASSLGTATSYEQYF
TRBJ2-1 | TRBV5-1 | TRBD2 | NA | TGCGCCAGCAGCCCAAATCCAGCGGGAGGGAATGAGCAGTTCTTC | CASSPNPAGGNEQFF
TRBJ2-1 | TRBV25-1 | NA | NA | TGTGCCAGCAGCTCGCGGGAAACCTACAATGAGCAGTTCTTC | CASSSRETYNEQFF
TRBJ2-5 | TRBV18 | NA | NA | TGTGCCAGCTCACCTTACGGGGGATTAGAAGAGACCCAGTACTTC | CASSPYGGLEETQYF
TRBJ1-2 | TRBV19 | NA | NA | TGTGCCAGTAGCCGAGGACAGTACACCTTC | CASSRGQYTF
TRBJ2-2 | TRBV4-3 | NA | NA | TGCGCCAGCAGCCAGTCCCTAGGGGCGCTAACCGGGGAGCTGTTTTTT | CASSQSLGALTGELFF
TRBJ2-3 | TRBV28 | NA | NA | TGTGCCAGCAGCCCGAGGGGGAGCACAGATACGCAGTATTTT | CASSPRGSTDTQYF
TRBJ2-4 | TRBV10-3 | TRBD2 | NA | TGTGCCATCAGTGAGTCGGGACTAGTGAAAGCCAAAAACATTCAGTACTTC | CAISESGLVKAKNIQYF
TRBJ1-2 | TRBV7-9 | NA | once | TGTGCCAGCAGCTTCTACAGCGGATCCTATGGCTACACCTTC | CASSFYSGSYGYTF
TRBJ2-7 | TRBV7-2 | NA | NA | TGTGCCAGTAGGACGGTCGGCAGCGAGCAGTACTTC | CASRTVGSEQYF
TRBJ1-4 | TRBV10-3 | NA | NA | TGTGCCACCACGGCGGGGTTGGAAACTAATGAAAAACTGTTTTTT | CATTAGLETNEKLFF